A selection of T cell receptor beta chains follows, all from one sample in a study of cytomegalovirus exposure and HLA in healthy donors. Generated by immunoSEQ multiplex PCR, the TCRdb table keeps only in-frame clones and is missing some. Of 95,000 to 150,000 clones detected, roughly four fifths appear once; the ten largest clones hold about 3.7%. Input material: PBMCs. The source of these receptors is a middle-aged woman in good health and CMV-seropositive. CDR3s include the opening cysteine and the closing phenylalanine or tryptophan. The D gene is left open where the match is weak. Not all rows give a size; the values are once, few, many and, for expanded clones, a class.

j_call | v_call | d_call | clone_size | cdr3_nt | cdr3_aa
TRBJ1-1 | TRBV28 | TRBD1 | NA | TGTGCCAGCGCCCAGGGACAGCTGAACACTGAAGCTTTCTTT | CASAQGQLNTEAFF
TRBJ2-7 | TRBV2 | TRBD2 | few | TGTGCCAGCAGGCCCGACACTAGCGGGAGGGCTGTGGAGCAGTACTTC | CASRPDTSGRAVEQYF
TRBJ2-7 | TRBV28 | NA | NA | TGTGCCAGCAGTCCCAGGGGAGGGGAGCAGTACTTC | CASSPRGGEQYF
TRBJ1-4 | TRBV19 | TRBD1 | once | TGTGCCAGTAGTGTCTCCGGGACAGGGGATGAAAAACTGTTTTTT | CASSVSGTGDEKLFF
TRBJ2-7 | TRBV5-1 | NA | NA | TGCGCCAGCAGCTTCGGGGGAGCCTACGAGCAGTACTTC | CASSFGGAYEQYF
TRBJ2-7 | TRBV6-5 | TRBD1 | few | TGTGCCAGCAGTCCCCGGACAGGGACGAGGGAGCAGTACTTC | CASSPRTGTREQYF
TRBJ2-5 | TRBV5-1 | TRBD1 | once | TGCGCCAGCAGCTATGGACAGGGCCAAGAGACCCAGTACTTC | CASSYGQGQETQYF
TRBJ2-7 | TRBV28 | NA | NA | TGTGCCAGCAGTTTATTCCAGGGCTCCTCCTACGAGCAGTACTTC | CASSLFQGSSYEQYF
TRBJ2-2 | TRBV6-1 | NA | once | TGTGCCAGCAGTGAAGAGGGCAGGGTACCGACCGGGGAGCTGTTTTTT | CASSEEGRVPTGELFF
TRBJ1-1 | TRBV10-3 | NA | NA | TGTGCCATCAGTGAAGGAGGGTTTGAAGCTTTCTTT | CAISEGGFEAFF
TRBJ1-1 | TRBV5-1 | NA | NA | TGCGCCAGCAGCCCCCCCACAGCAAACACTGAAGCTTTCTTT | CASSPPTANTEAFF
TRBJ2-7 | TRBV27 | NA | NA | TGTGCCAGCAGTTGGGCTAGCTCAACCCCGACCTACGAGCAGTACTTC | CASSWASSTPTYEQYF
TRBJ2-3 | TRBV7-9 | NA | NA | TGTGCCCAAGAGCTAGATACGCAGTATTTT | CAQELDTQYF
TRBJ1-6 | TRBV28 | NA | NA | TGTGCCAGCAGTTCCCCTTATCCCCTCCACTTT | CASSSPYPLHF
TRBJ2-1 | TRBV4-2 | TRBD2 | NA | TGTGCCAGCAGGGATGTTACTAGCGGGAGGGGTAATGAGCAGTTCTTC | CASRDVTSGRGNEQFF
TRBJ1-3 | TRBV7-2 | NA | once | TGTGCCAGCACCCTAGTCGGATGGGGCAGAAACACCATATATTTT | CASTLVGWGRNTIYF
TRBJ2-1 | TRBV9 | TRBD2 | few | TGTGCCAGCAGCGAGGGACTAGCGGGAGGTGAGCAGTTCTTC | CASSEGLAGGEQFF
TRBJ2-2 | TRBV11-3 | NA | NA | TGTGCCAGCAGCTTCTACCAGGGAATCCCCACCGGGGAGCTGTTTTTT | CASSFYQGIPTGELFF
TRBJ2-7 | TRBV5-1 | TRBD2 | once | TGCGCCAGCAGCTTGGCGGGGGGAACCTACGAGCAGTACTTC | CASSLAGGTYEQYF
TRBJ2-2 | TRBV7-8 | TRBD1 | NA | TGTGCCAGCAGCACCCGGGACAGGGGATCCACCGGGGAGCTGTTTTTT | CASSTRDRGSTGELFF
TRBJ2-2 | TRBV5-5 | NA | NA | TGTGCCAGCAGCTTGCAGGGTGGGGCGGGGACCGGGGAGCTGTTTTTT | CASSLQGGAGTGELFF
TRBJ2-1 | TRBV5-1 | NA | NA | TGCGCCAGCAGCAGGGACTTGGGGAATGAGCAGTTCTTC | CASSRDLGNEQFF
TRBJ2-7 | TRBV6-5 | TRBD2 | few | TGTGCCAGCAGAGCCGGGGTAGCGGGTTCCTACGAGCAGTACTTC | CASRAGVAGSYEQYF
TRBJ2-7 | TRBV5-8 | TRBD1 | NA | TGTGCCAGCTTCACCGGGACAGGTACTTCCTACGAGCAGTACTTC | CASFTGTGTSYEQYF
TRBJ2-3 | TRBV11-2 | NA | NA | TGTGCCAGCAGCTTAACCGGGAGTTTAACAGATACGCAGTATTTT | CASSLTGSLTDTQYF
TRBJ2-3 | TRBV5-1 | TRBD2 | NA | TGCGCCAGCAGCTTGGCCGGGACTAGTGGCACAGATACGCAGTATTTT | CASSLAGTSGTDTQYF
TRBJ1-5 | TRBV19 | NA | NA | TGTGCCAGTAGTAGATCCGGAGGGAGCAATCAGCCCCAGCATTTT | CASSRSGGSNQPQHF
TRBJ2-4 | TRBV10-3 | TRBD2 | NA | TGTGCCATCAGTGACTGGACTAGCGGGAAAAACATTCAGTACTTC | CAISDWTSGKNIQYF
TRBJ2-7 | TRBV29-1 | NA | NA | TGCAGCGTTGAGGGCGGGCGAACATACGAGCAGTACTTC | CSVEGGRTYEQYF
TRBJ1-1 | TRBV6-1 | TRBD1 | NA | TGTGCCAGCAGTGGACCGGGACAGCAAGCTTTCTTT | CASSGPGQQAFF
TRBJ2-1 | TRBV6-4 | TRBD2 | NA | TGTGCCAGCAGTTCCGGACTAGTCAATGAGCAGTTCTTC | CASSSGLVNEQFF
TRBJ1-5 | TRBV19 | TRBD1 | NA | TGTGCCAGTACTGTACTCGGGACAGCCCGTGGGCAGCCCCAGCATTTT | CASTVLGTARGQPQHF
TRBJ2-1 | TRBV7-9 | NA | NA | TGTTCCAGCAGCCCGCCAGGGGTGAATGAGCAGTTCTTC | CSSSPPGVNEQFF
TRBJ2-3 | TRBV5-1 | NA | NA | TGCGCCAGCAGTACAGGGACGACAGATACGCAGTATTTT | CASSTGTTDTQYF
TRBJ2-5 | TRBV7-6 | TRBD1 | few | TGTGCCAGCAGCTTAGTCCGGGACAGGGGAGAGACCCAGTACTTC | CASSLVRDRGETQYF
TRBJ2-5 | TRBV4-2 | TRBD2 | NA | TGTGCCAGCAGCCTCGGGACTAGCGGGATTGAAGAGACCCAGTACTTC | CASSLGTSGIEETQYF
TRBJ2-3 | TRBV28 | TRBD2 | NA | TGTGCCAGCAGTTTGCGGGGGGGAGGGGTTTCCCCCACAGATACGCAGTATTTT | CASSLRGGGVSPTDTQYF
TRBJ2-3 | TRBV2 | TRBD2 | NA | TGTGCCAGCAGTGAACGTAGCGGGAGGAGCACAGATACGCAGTATTTT | CASSERSGRSTDTQYF
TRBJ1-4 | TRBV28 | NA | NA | TGTGCCAGCAGTTACATGGGAGAGGGTGAAAAACTGTTTTTT | CASSYMGEGEKLFF
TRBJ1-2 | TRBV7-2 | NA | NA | TGTGCCAGCAGCCGCCAGACACACGATAGGGGGGGGATATATGGCTACACCTTC | CASSRQTHDRGGIYGYTF
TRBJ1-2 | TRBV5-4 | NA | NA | TGTGCCAGCAGTAGACAGGAGACAGAGCGCTATGGCTACACCTTC | CASSRQETERYGYTF
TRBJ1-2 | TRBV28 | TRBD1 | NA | TGTGCCAGCAGCCGCCTTGCGACAGGGGGCTTGAAGGGCTACACCTTC | CASSRLATGGLKGYTF
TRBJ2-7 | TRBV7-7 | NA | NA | TGTGCTAGCAGCAGAGACAGGTCGTCCTACGAGCAGTACTTC | CASSRDRSSYEQYF
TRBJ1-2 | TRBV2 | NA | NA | TGTGCCAGCAGTGAAGCGCCACGGGGCTATGGCTACACCTTC | CASSEAPRGYGYTF
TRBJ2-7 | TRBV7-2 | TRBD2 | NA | TGTGCCAGCAGCTTAGCGTTGGTAGCGGGTGGCTACGAGCAGTACTTC | CASSLALVAGGYEQYF
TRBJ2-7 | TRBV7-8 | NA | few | TGTGCCAGCGGGGCGGGGTGGGGGGAGACCTTCTCCTACGAGCAGTACTTC | CASGAGWGETFSYEQYF
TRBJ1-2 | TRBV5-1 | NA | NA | TGCGCCAGCCGGGTTCCCGGGTCTGGCTACACCTTC | CASRVPGSGYTF
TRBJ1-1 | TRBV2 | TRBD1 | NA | TGTGCCAGCGGGACAGTTATAAATACTGAAGCTTTCTTT | CASGTVINTEAFF
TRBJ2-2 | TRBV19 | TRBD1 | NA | TGTGCCAGTAGAAGGGGGGTACAGGGGGCGCTTGGCACCGGGGAGCTGTTTTTT | CASRRGVQGALGTGELFF
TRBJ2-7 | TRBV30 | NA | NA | TGTGCCTGGAGTGTGGGGGCAGGGGACCACGAGCAGTACTTC | CAWSVGAGDHEQYF
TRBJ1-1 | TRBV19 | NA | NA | TGTGCCAGTAGTAAGGCGGGGGTTGGGAACACTGAAGCTTTCTTT | CASSKAGVGNTEAFF